The clone carrying this T cell receptor (beta chain) was seen only a few times. Time point defined: patch test 1, 2 weeks after DPC sensitization. Noted treatment: therapeutic diphenylcyclopropenone sensitization with weekly scalp DPC. The length of the CDR3 is 17 residues. The V and J ends lost 5 bases and 6 bases, in that order; junction bases with no gene match: 12. Germline CDR1 and CDR2: MNHEY and SMNVEV (reference sequence). The data were taken from a study of human T cells and chemical hapten exposure. In the library, unique molecular identifiers were attached to individual cDNA molecules. Per the original data handling: Sampled TCR counts reached a median of 95,638 per sample, with values ranging from 23,224 to 690,600. TCRdb passed the RACE reads through MiXCR, listing each CDR3 protein once. TCRdb, not the authors, supplied the V and J calls. The sample contains around 300,000 distinct CDR3 sequences, approximately 6.9% of which appear only once.

This clonotype was sampled from a woman under 30 with alopecia areata. Some clones in this sample may be carry-over from other donors' samples. This specimen was whole blood, taken in connection with sensitization to the hapten diphenylcyclopropenone (DPC). The chain carries TRBV27 and TRBJ1-6; 8 nucleotides match TRBD1. The CDR3 nucleotides are TGTGCCAGCAGTGGGACAGGTGCCTTGTGGGGTAATTCACCCCTCCACTTT. It is translated as CASSGTGALWGNSPLHF.